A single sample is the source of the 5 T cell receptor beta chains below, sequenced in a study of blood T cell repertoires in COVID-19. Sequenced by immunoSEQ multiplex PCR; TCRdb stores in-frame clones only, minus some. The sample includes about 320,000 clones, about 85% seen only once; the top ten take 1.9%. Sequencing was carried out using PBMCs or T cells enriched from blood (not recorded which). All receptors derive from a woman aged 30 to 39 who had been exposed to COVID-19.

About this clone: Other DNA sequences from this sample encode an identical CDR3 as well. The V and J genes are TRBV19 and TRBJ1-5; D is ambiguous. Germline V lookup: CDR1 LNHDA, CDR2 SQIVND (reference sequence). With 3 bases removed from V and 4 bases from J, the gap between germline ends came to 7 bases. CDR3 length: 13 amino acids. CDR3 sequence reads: CASSISFNQPQHF. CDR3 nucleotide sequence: TGTGCCAGTAGTATCTCGTTTAATCAGCCCCAGCATTTT.

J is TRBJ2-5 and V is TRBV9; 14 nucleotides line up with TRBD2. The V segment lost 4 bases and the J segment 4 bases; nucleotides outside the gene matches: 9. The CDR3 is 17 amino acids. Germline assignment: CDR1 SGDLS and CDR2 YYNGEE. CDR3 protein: CASSNGGLAGEGETQYF. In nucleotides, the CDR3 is TGTGCCAGCAGCAATGGGGGACTAGCGGGAGAAGGAGAGACCCAGTACTTC.

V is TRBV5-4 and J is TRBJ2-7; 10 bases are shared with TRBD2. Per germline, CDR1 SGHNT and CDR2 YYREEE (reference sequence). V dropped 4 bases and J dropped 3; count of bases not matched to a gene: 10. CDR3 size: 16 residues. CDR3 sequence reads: CASSRPSGGAIYEQYF. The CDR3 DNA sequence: TGTGCCAGCAGCCGACCAAGCGGGGGGGCCATCTACGAGCAGTACTTC. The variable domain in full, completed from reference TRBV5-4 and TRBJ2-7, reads ETGVTQSPTHLIKTRGQQVTLRCSSQSGHNTVSWYQQALGQGPQFIFQYYREEENGRGNFPPRFSGLQFPNYSSELNVNALELDDSALYLCASSRPSGGAIYEQYFGPGTRLTVT.

The CDR3 loop is CASSIVSSGANVLTF. The CDR3 region has the DNA TGTGCCAGTAGTATAGTCAGCTCTGGGGCCAACGTCCTGACTTTC. The chain recombines TRBV19 with TRBJ2-6; D gene unclear. CDR3 size: 15 residues. The V gene lost 1 base and the J gene lost 0 bases, with 4 bases spanning the gap. From germline, CDR1 is LNHDA and CDR2 SQIVND (reference sequence). Full variable domain (remainder filled in from reference TRBV19 and TRBJ2-6): DGGITQSPKYLFRKEGQNVTLSCEQNLNHDAMYWYRQDPGQGLRLIYYSQIVNDFQKGDIAEGYSVSREKKESFPLTVTSAQKNPTAFYLCASSIVSSGANVLTFGAGSRLTVL.

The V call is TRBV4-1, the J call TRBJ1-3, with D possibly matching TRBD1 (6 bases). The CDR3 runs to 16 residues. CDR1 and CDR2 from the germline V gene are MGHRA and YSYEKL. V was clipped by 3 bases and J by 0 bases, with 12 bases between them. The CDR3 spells CASSHGQILSGNTIYF. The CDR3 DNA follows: TGCGCCAGCAGCCACGGACAGATACTCTCTGGAAACACCATATATTTT.